This T cell receptor (beta chain) was obtained from a study of cytomegalovirus exposure and HLA in healthy donors. As to this clone: Its antigen remains unknown.

Overall study results and limits: Previously analyzed data showed that most TCR beta V segments were productive at a frequency of about 87% or about 30%. Rare sequences made up most TCRs, while some public TCRs were found in many donors. Later on, an analysis tied 15,000 to 20,000 TCR beta sequences to HLA alleles at 0.05 false discovery rate.

The PCR was carried out with 60 Vbeta primers and 13 Jbeta primers. Assay used: immunoSEQ multiplex PCR; TCRdb lists only in-frame clones, some missing. The table records about 190,000 clones, over 70% of them present only once. The ends were cut back, 6 bases at V and 2 bases at J, with 13 bases in the middle. The CDR3 consists of 14 residues. In germline, CDR1 is SNHLY, CDR2 FYNNEI. Sequencing input: PBMCs. The chain combines TRBV2 with TRBJ2-5, with a tentative D call TRBD1 (6 bases). The clonotype comes from a woman aged 30 to 39 in good health and CMV-seropositive. The CDR3: CASRWGPQQETQYF. The CDR3 DNA follows: TGTGCCAGCAGGTGGGGGCCCCAGCAAGAGACCCAGTACTTC.